The table lists the clone carrying this T cell receptor (beta chain) with a few counts. Antigen unknown. Unique molecular identifiers were carried by the TCR beta cDNA libraries. From the PCR reads, TCRdb called clonotypes with MiXCR, one entry per CDR3 protein. The sample consists of about half a million distinct CDR3 sequences, 40% to 55% of them appearing once. This sample was included in a study of post-analysis software for immune sequencing data. General study points: Same-batch samples co-clustered strongly by F measure.

Material for sequencing was blood. The sequence was collected from a girl aged 5 to 17 with multiple sclerosis.

The CDR3 here is CSARDQGIYGYTF. DNA of the CDR3: TGCAGTGCTAGAGATCAGGGGATCTATGGCTACACCTTC. The chain employs TRBV20-1 and TRBJ1-2, with D perhaps TRBD1 (6 bases). V dropped 0 bases and J dropped 4 bases, with 9 bases sitting between them. Germline lookup yields CDR1 DFQATT and CDR2 SNEGSKA (reference sequence). The CDR3 extends over 13 amino acids.